This TCR beta chain was profiled in a study of T cells in Graves' hyperthyroidism and ophthalmopathy. From germline, CDR1 is MDHEN and CDR2 SYDVKM. CDR3 size: 15 residues. Germline trimming cut 6 bases from V and 4 bases from J; bases unmatched to any gene: 6. Clinical symptoms, serum thyroxine, TRAb, thyroid ultrasound and orbital computed tomography informed diagnoses. The source of the PBMCs was over 8.5 ml of fresh peripheral blood. TCR beta CDR3 regions were amplified from RNA. Initially, a first-round RT-PCR of the TCR CDR3 employed the HTBI primer set. TCRdb reprocessed the multiplex PCR reads with MiXCR, giving one entry per CDR3 protein. This sample carries approximately 630,000 distinct CDR3 sequences, 15% to 20% of them seen once, and the ten largest clones take 3.5% to 4%. General study points: Stable hyperthyroidism and ophthalmopathy were separated using 13 V-J signatures.

This clonotype was counted only a few times. The antigen remains unidentified. Material: blood. This sequence joins TRBV28 and TRBJ2-5; 12 positions match TRBD2. The receptor was derived from a young woman with Graves' hyperthyroidism. The CDR3 DNA sequence: TGTGCCAGCAGACTGGAACTAGCGGGAGGAGAGACCCAGTACTTC. This translates into CASRLELAGGETQYF.